A selection of T cell receptor beta chains follows, all from one sample in a study of cytomegalovirus exposure and HLA in healthy donors. TCRdb's table, derived via immunoSEQ multiplex PCR, lists solely in-frame clones and lacks some. The data show around 150,000 clones, roughly 76% seen once. Sequencing input: PBMCs. These receptors all stem from a woman between 45 and 65 years old in good health and CMV-seronegative. The CDR3 runs from the conserved cysteine through the conserved F or W. The order of the fields is J gene, D gene, clone size, V gene, CDR3 protein, CDR3 DNA. The D gene is left open where the match is weak. Clone size, where shown, is once, few, many, or a class for clones that have expanded.

J: TRBJ1-4
D: -
size: -
V: TRBV5-1
CDR3: CASSLTPGHRNEKLFF
DNA: TGCGCCAGCAGCTTGACCCCGGGACATCGCAATGAAAAACTGTTTTTT

J: TRBJ1-1
D: TRBD1
size: -
V: TRBV6-5
CDR3: CASWSRDRNTEAFF
DNA: TGTGCCAGCTGGTCCCGGGACAGAAACACTGAAGCTTTCTTT

J: TRBJ1-1
D: -
size: -
V: TRBV23-1
CDR3: CASSQSWKGATEAFF
DNA: TGCGCCAGCAGTCAATCGTGGAAAGGGGCAACTGAAGCTTTCTTT

J: TRBJ2-7
D: -
size: -
V: TRBV4-1
CDR3: CASSQDEGTPSYEQYF
DNA: TGCGCCAGCAGCCAAGATGAGGGAACGCCGTCCTACGAGCAGTACTTC

J: TRBJ2-3
D: TRBD2
size: few
V: TRBV10-3
CDR3: CATRAGESADTQYF
DNA: TGTGCCACCCGAGCGGGAGAGAGTGCAGATACGCAGTATTTT

J: TRBJ1-5
D: TRBD1
size: -
V: TRBV4-2
CDR3: CASSHPGQNQPQHF
DNA: TGTGCCAGCAGCCACCCGGGACAGAATCAGCCCCAGCATTTT

J: TRBJ1-1
D: -
size: few
V: TRBV6-1
CDR3: CASRLPVDTEAFF
DNA: TGTGCCAGCAGGTTACCGGTGGACACTGAAGCTTTCTTT

J: TRBJ1-2
D: TRBD1
size: once
V: TRBV7-2
CDR3: CASSLPGQDGGYTF
DNA: TGTGCCAGCAGCTTACCCGGACAGGACGGTGGCTACACCTTC

J: TRBJ2-1
D: TRBD2
size: -
V: TRBV6-5
CDR3: CASSYGSGRADEQFF
DNA: TGTGCCAGCAGTTATGGAAGCGGGAGAGCGGATGAGCAGTTCTTC

J: TRBJ2-2
D: -
size: -
V: TRBV7-7
CDR3: CASSFGPRGATGELFF
DNA: TGTGCCAGCAGCTTCGGACCGCGCGGGGCCACCGGGGAGCTGTTTTTT

J: TRBJ1-4
D: -
size: -
V: TRBV7-2
CDR3: CASSSASLLNEKLFF
DNA: TGTGCCAGCAGCTCCGCCTCACTCCTTAATGAAAAACTGTTTTTT

J: TRBJ2-2
D: TRBD2
size: -
V: TRBV19
CDR3: CASSGGRGTGELFF
DNA: TGTGCCAGTTCGGGGGGGCGAGGCACCGGGGAGCTGTTTTTT

J: TRBJ2-1
D: TRBD2
size: -
V: TRBV30
CDR3: CAWSAAGEQFF
DNA: TGTGCCTGGAGTGCAGCGGGAGAGCAGTTCTTC

J: TRBJ2-7
D: -
size: -
V: TRBV7-2
CDR3: CASSSGLWASEQYF
DNA: TGTGCCAGCAGCTCGGGACTCTGGGCCTCCGAGCAGTACTTC

J: TRBJ2-1
D: TRBD2
size: -
V: TRBV29-1
CDR3: CSVEGTSVWDNEQFF
DNA: TGCAGCGTTGAAGGGACTAGCGTTTGGGACAATGAGCAGTTCTTC

J: TRBJ2-5
D: -
size: -
V: TRBV2
CDR3: CASFKGRMKETQYF
DNA: TGTGCCAGCTTCAAGGGGCGGATGAAAGAGACCCAGTACTTC

J: TRBJ2-7
D: TRBD2
size: -
V: TRBV7-9
CDR3: CSSIAGGLGEQYF
DNA: TGTTCCAGCATAGCGGGAGGGTTGGGCGAGCAGTACTTC

J: TRBJ1-4
D: TRBD1
size: -
V: TRBV19
CDR3: CASSIGYGTDEKLFF
DNA: TGTGCCAGTAGTATAGGATACGGGACAGATGAAAAACTGTTTTTT

J: TRBJ2-1
D: TRBD2
size: once
V: TRBV11-2
CDR3: CASSSLAGEGGVYNEQFF
DNA: TGTGCCAGCAGCTCCTTAGCGGGAGAGGGGGGGGTTTACAATGAGCAGTTCTTC

J: TRBJ1-2
D: TRBD1
size: few
V: TRBV11-2
CDR3: CASSTETGLLGYTF
DNA: TGTGCCAGCAGCACTGAGACAGGGCTTCTTGGCTACACCTTC

J: TRBJ1-3
D: -
size: -
V: TRBV19
CDR3: CASSNGASSGNTIYF
DNA: TGTGCCAGTAGTAATGGGGCGAGCTCTGGAAACACCATATATTTT

J: TRBJ1-3
D: TRBD1
size: -
V: TRBV7-3
CDR3: CASSSTGGSGNTIYF
DNA: TGTGCCAGCAGCTCGACAGGGGGATCTGGAAACACCATATATTTT

J: TRBJ2-5
D: -
size: -
V: TRBV5-1
CDR3: CASSLAIGDQETQYF
DNA: TGCGCCAGCAGCTTGGCCATAGGGGACCAAGAGACCCAGTACTTC

J: TRBJ1-3
D: -
size: -
V: TRBV7-9
CDR3: CASSQRESGNTIYF
DNA: TGTGCCAGCAGCCAGAGGGAGTCTGGAAACACCATATATTTT

J: TRBJ2-6
D: -
size: -
V: TRBV10-3
CDR3: CAISGVPAGGRKGANVLTF
DNA: TGTGCCATCAGTGGAGTTCCCGCCGGGGGGCGAAAAGGGGCCAACGTCCTGACTTTC

J: TRBJ1-5
D: -
size: -
V: TRBV19
CDR3: CASSTLQVAMGQPQHF
DNA: TGTGCCAGTAGTACCCTACAGGTCGCAATGGGTCAGCCCCAGCATTTT

J: TRBJ1-5
D: -
size: few
V: TRBV7-2
CDR3: CASSLAGRGNQPQHF
DNA: TGTGCCAGCAGCTTAGCTGGCAGGGGCAATCAGCCCCAGCATTTT

J: TRBJ1-4
D: -
size: -
V: TRBV5-1
CDR3: CASSLRTELKNEKLFF
DNA: TGCGCCAGCAGCTTGAGAACAGAACTTAAGAATGAAAAACTGTTTTTT

J: TRBJ2-3
D: TRBD1
size: -
V: TRBV6-6
CDR3: CASSFGQGLTDTQYF
DNA: TGTGCCAGCAGTTTCGGACAGGGGCTCACAGATACGCAGTATTTT

J: TRBJ2-2
D: -
size: once
V: TRBV4-3
CDR3: CASSQLSGHTGELFF
DNA: TGCGCCAGCAGCCAACTCAGCGGACACACCGGGGAGCTGTTTTTT

J: TRBJ2-3
D: -
size: -
V: TRBV7-2
CDR3: CASSLQGSRTDTQYF
DNA: TGTGCCAGCAGCTTACAGGGGTCACGCACAGATACGCAGTATTTT

J: TRBJ1-2
D: -
size: -
V: TRBV19
CDR3: CASSPRTAGYGYTF
DNA: TGTGCCAGTAGTCCCCGGACAGCCGGCTATGGCTACACCTTC

J: TRBJ2-3
D: TRBD2
size: -
V: TRBV7-9
CDR3: CASSFSGGASGTQYF
DNA: TGTGCCAGCAGCTTTAGCGGGGGGGCCTCCGGTACGCAGTATTTT

J: TRBJ1-1
D: TRBD1
size: -
V: TRBV7-9
CDR3: CSSSPSGGGTEAFF
DNA: TGTTCCAGCAGCCCTTCAGGGGGTGGCACTGAAGCTTTCTTT

J: TRBJ2-1
D: TRBD1
size: -
V: TRBV7-9
CDR3: CASSPDRGSYNEQFF
DNA: TGTGCCAGCAGCCCTGACAGGGGCTCCTACAATGAGCAGTTCTTC

J: TRBJ1-1
D: TRBD1
size: -
V: TRBV7-8
CDR3: CASSKTQGMTEAFF
DNA: TGTGCCAGCAGCAAAACACAGGGGATGACTGAAGCTTTCTTT

J: TRBJ2-7
D: TRBD2
size: -
V: TRBV6-4
CDR3: CASTGSGRACHYEQYF
DNA: TGTGCCAGCACCGGTAGCGGGAGGGCCTGTCACTACGAGCAGTACTTC

J: TRBJ2-5
D: -
size: -
V: TRBV13
CDR3: CASSFWGGETQYF
DNA: TGTGCCAGCAGCTTCTGGGGCGGCGAGACCCAGTACTTC

J: TRBJ1-1
D: -
size: -
V: TRBV7-9
CDR3: CSSRRSNTEAFF
DNA: TGTTCCAGCCGTCGGTCGAACACTGAAGCTTTCTTT

J: TRBJ1-2
D: TRBD1
size: -
V: TRBV19
CDR3: CASSLSDRAGRNYGYTF
DNA: TGTGCCAGTAGCTTATCGGACAGGGCGGGTAGGAACTATGGCTACACCTTC

J: TRBJ2-1
D: TRBD1
size: -
V: TRBV7-2
CDR3: CASSSDRGRAFF
DNA: TGTGCCAGCAGCTCCGACAGGGGGCGGGCGTTCTTC

J: TRBJ2-3
D: TRBD2
size: -
V: TRBV29-1
CDR3: CSVERGGDTQYF
DNA: TGCAGCGTTGAGCGGGGGGGAGATACGCAGTATTTT

J: TRBJ2-5
D: TRBD1
size: -
V: TRBV7-9
CDR3: CASSLYQGATETQYF
DNA: TGTGCCAGCAGCTTGTATCAGGGGGCCACGGAGACCCAGTACTTC

J: TRBJ2-7
D: -
size: once
V: TRBV7-9
CDR3: CASSSTSYEQYF
DNA: TGTGCCAGCAGCTCGACATCCTACGAGCAGTACTTC

J: TRBJ2-1
D: TRBD2
size: few
V: TRBV2
CDR3: CASSGVRAGELNEQFF
DNA: TGTGCCAGCAGTGGGGTTCGAGCGGGAGAATTAAATGAGCAGTTCTTC

J: TRBJ2-7
D: -
size: -
V: TRBV5-6
CDR3: CASSPGTIYEQYF
DNA: TGTGCCAGCAGCCCCGGGACAATCTACGAGCAGTACTTC

J: TRBJ2-5
D: -
size: -
V: TRBV19
CDR3: CASSLYRDPPETQYF
DNA: TGTGCCAGTAGTCTCTACAGGGACCCCCCCGAGACCCAGTACTTC

J: TRBJ1-4
D: TRBD1
size: -
V: TRBV25-1
CDR3: CASSAGQGVKKLFF
DNA: TGTGCCAGCAGCGCGGGACAGGGGGTGAAAAAACTGTTTTTT

J: TRBJ2-2
D: -
size: few
V: TRBV2
CDR3: CASNSWNTGELFF
DNA: TGTGCCAGCAACAGTTGGAACACCGGGGAGCTGTTTTTT

J: TRBJ1-2
D: -
size: -
V: TRBV28
CDR3: CASSLGHHYGYTF
DNA: TGTGCCAGCAGCTTGGGACACCACTATGGCTACACCTTC

J: TRBJ2-3
D: -
size: few
V: TRBV11-3
CDR3: CASSLGRSTDTQYF
DNA: TGTGCCAGCAGCTTAGGGAGGAGCACAGATACGCAGTATTTT